The 15 T cell receptor beta chains given below trace back to one sample, sequenced in a study of shared clonotypes between healthy human individuals. Naive CD8 cells lacked CD45RO and underwent positive selection for CCR7, leaving out terminally differentiated effector memory CD45RA+ cells. The repertoire was sequenced with immunoSEQ multiplex PCR; TCRdb's copy has only in-frame clones and lacks some. The sample lists roughly 2 million clones; about 95% were seen once. The specimen sequenced was naive CD8+ T cells sorted from blood. The receptors derive from a young man in good health.

V gene TRBV5-6 combines with J gene TRBJ1-6; no clear D gene. Germline V gene data show CDR1 as SGHDT and CDR2 as YYEEEE. V gave up 1 base and J gave up 6 bases, with 11 bases separating them. CDR3 length equals 15 residues. DNA for the CDR3: TGTGCCAGCAGCTTGTCGGGGTATGGTAATTCACCCCTCCACTTT. Protein sequence: CASSLSGYGNSPLHF.

The chain couples TRBV7-2 to TRBJ2-7; 9 bases fit TRBD2. The length of the CDR3 is 14 residues. The V gene end was trimmed by 5 bases and the J gene end by 5 bases; junction bases not matched to a gene: 7. From germline, CDR1 is SGHTA and CDR2 FQGNSA. CDR3 region: CASSPGTSTHEQYF. CDR3 DNA: TGTGCCAGCAGCCCGGGGACTAGCACCCACGAGCAGTACTTC.

J is TRBJ2-3 and V is TRBV28; D gene ambiguous. V was shortened by 7 bases and J by 0 bases, with 14 bases between the two germline ends. CDR3 length equals 15 residues. Germline assignment: CDR1 MDHEN and CDR2 SYDVKM. CDR3: CASTPPDTSTDTQYF. CDR3 nucleotide sequence: TGTGCCAGCACCCCTCCGGATACTAGCACAGATACGCAGTATTTT.

The chain uses TRBV28 and TRBJ2-4, with D possibly matching TRBD2 (6 bases). V was pared by 4 bases and J by 8 bases, with 6 bases between. The germline CDR1 and CDR2 sequences are MDHEN and SYDVKM. The CDR3 is made up of 11 amino acids. CDR3 nucleotide sequence: TGTGCCAGCAGTTGGGGGGACATTCAGTACTTC. This gives the protein CASSWGDIQYF.

The chain employs TRBV29-1 and TRBJ1-2; TRBD1 matches 11 bases. Per the germline V gene, CDR1 is SQVTM and CDR2 is ANQGSEA. The CDR3 contains 13 residues. After removal of 5 bases from V and 8 bases from J, the junction contained 7 bases not matched to a gene. The CDR3 loop is CSVPPRTGGGYTF. As DNA, the CDR3 is TGCAGCGTTCCCCCGAGGACAGGGGGCGGCTACACCTTC.

The J gene is TRBJ2-1, the V gene TRBV9; tentatively, D is TRBD1 (5 bases). Trimming pared 0 bases from V and 11 bases from J, leaving 12 bases between. CDR3 length: 13 amino acids. Germline V gene sequence: CDR1 SGDLS, CDR2 YYNGEE. The CDR3 sequence: CASSVGAGSKQFF. CDR3 sequence (DNA): TGTGCCAGCAGCGTAGGGGCAGGGTCAAAGCAGTTCTTC.

The chain carries TRBV6-1 and TRBJ2-1, with 11 bases lining up with TRBD2. V shed 10 bases and J 1 base; nucleotides not matched to a gene: 3. The CDR3 is made up of 14 amino acids. Looked up from germline, CDR1 is MNHNS and CDR2 is SASEGT. The CDR3 spells CAIAGGPSYNEQFF. DNA for the CDR3: TGTGCCATAGCGGGGGGGCCTTCCTACAATGAGCAGTTCTTC.

This rearrangement joins TRBV6-5 to TRBJ2-4; D unclear. The ends were cut back, 7 bases at V and 3 bases at J, with 10 bases in the middle. The germline V gene has CDR1 MNHEY and CDR2 SVGAGI. The CDR3 loop spans 13 amino acids. The DNA for the CDR3 is TGTGCCAGCACGGCCGCCGGCAAAAACATTCAGTACTTC. Its protein is CASTAAGKNIQYF.

The chain couples TRBV5-4 to TRBJ2-7, with unresolved D. The germline V gene has CDR1 SGHNT and CDR2 YYREEE (reference sequence). The CDR3 consists of 16 residues. Trimming shortened V by 1 base and J by 2 bases, and 16 bases separated the two germline ends. DNA for the CDR3: TGTGCCAGCAGCTTGTCTTCTGGGGTTTGGACCTACGAGCAGTACTTC. It specifies CASSLSSGVWTYEQYF.

The chain carries TRBV6-1 and TRBJ2-3, with TRBD1 matching over 10 bases. The ends lost 3 bases at V and 2 bases at J; junction bases unmatched: 8. The CDR3 runs to 17 residues. Looked up from germline, CDR1 is MNHNS and CDR2 is SASEGT. As DNA, the CDR3 is TGTGCCAGCAGTGAGTGGACAGGGGGAGGGCCCACAGATACGCAGTATTTT. Translating gives CASSEWTGGGPTDTQYF.

The chain has TRBV7-9 and TRBJ2-7; 9 nucleotides agree with TRBD2. Germline lookup yields CDR1 SEHNR and CDR2 FQNEAQ (reference sequence). This CDR3 has 14 residues. V was clipped by 0 bases and J by 6 bases; unmatched bases: 3. CDR3 residues: CASSLAVAGVEQYF. The CDR3 DNA sequence: TGTGCCAGCAGCTTAGCGGTAGCGGGAGTCGAGCAGTACTTC.

The CDR3 DNA is TGCGCCAGCAGCCAAGATCTTTGGGGGAACTATGGCTACACCTTC. Amino acid sequence: CASSQDLWGNYGYTF. V usage is TRBV4-3 and J usage is TRBJ1-2, with D tentatively TRBD1 (5 bases). The CDR3 runs to 15 residues. V dropped 0 bases and J dropped 2 bases, with 10 bases sitting between them. The germline V gene has CDR1 LGHNA and CDR2 YSLEER.

V gene TRBV29-1 combines with J gene TRBJ2-7; D gene unclear. Trimming took off 2 bases at V and 2 bases at J, with 13 bases between the two ends. Germline CDR1 and CDR2: SQVTM and ANQGSEA. CDR3 length: 14 amino acids. DNA for the CDR3: TGCAGCGTTGAACAGGCCGATTCCGCCTACGAGCAGTACTTC. Translating gives CSVEQADSAYEQYF.

The chain combines TRBV5-8 with TRBJ1-5; D ambiguous. Between the trimmed V and J ends, which lost 2 bases and 1 base, there was a span of 10 bases. Looked up from germline, CDR1 is SGHTS and CDR2 is YDEGEE. The CDR3 has 15 amino acids. CDR3 protein: CASSLIAGSNQPQHF. CDR3 nucleotide sequence: TGTGCCAGCAGCTTAATCGCGGGAAGCAATCAGCCCCAGCATTTT.

V gene TRBV11-2 combines with J gene TRBJ1-5, with 8 positions matching TRBD1. Trimming took 2 bases from V and 1 from J; bases not matched to a gene: 7. This CDR3 contains 17 residues. Per germline, CDR1 SGHAT and CDR2 FQNNGV. DNA for the CDR3: TGTGCCAGCAGCTTACACGGACAGGGAGGGAGCAATCAGCCCCAGCATTTT. This translates into CASSLHGQGGSNQPQHF. The full variable domain, its missing parts supplied by reference TRBV11-2 and TRBJ1-5, is EAGVAQSPRYKIIEKRQSVAFWCNPISGHATLYWYQQILGQGPKLLIQFQNNGVVDDSQLPKDRFSAERLKGVDSTLKIQPAKLEDSAVYLCASSLHGQGGSNQPQHFGDGTRLSIL.